The source of this TCR beta chain is a study of blood T cell repertoires in COVID-19. The CDR3 covers 15 residues. V was pared by 0 bases and J by 4 bases, with 12 bases between. The germline CDR1 and CDR2 sequences are GTSNPN and SVGIG (reference sequence). The assay was immunoSEQ multiplex PCR, and TCRdb's table has in-frame clones only and misses some. Among around 300,000 clones listed, more than 70% were seen once. Material: peripheral blood. This receptor was taken from a man aged 25-45 years with active or convalescent COVID-19. The chain employs TRBV30 and TRBJ2-2; the D gene is possibly TRBD2 (5 bases). As DNA, the CDR3 is TGTGCCTGGAGTGTAGGCGGGTTACCCACCGGGGAGCTGTTTTTT. Translating gives CAWSVGGLPTGELFF.